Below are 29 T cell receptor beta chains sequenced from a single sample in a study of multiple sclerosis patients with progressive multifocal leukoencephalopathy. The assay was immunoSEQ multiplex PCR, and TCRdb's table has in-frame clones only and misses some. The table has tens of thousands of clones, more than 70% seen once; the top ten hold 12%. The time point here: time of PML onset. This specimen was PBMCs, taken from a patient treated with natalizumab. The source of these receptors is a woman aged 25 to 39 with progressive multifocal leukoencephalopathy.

The CDR3 DNA is TGTGCCAGCAGCGTAGGTAGCTCCTACAATGAGCAGTTCTTC. Translation gives CASSVGSSYNEQFF. The V and J genes are TRBV9 and TRBJ2-1, with D unresolved. Trimming removed 0 bases from V and 0 bases from J, with 4 bases in between. Germline CDR1 and CDR2: SGDLS and YYNGEE. The CDR3 loop spans 14 amino acids.

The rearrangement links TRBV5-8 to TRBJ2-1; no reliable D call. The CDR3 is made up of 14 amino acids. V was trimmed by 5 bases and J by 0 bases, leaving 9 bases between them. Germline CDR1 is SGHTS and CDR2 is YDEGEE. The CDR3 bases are TGTGCCAGCAGTCCGACCGGCTCCTACAATGAGCAGTTCTTC. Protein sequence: CASSPTGSYNEQFF.

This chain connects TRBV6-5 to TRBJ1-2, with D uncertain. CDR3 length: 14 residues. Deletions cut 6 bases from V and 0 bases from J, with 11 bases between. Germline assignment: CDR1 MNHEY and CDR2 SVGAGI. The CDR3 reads CASSLTGTNYGYTF. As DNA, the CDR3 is TGTGCCAGCAGCTTGACCGGTACTAACTATGGCTACACCTTC.

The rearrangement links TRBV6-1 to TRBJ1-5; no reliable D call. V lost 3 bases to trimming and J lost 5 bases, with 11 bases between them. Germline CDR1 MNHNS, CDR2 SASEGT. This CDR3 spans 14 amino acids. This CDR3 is CASSEGRRYQPQHF. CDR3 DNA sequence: TGTGCCAGCAGTGAGGGTCGGAGGTATCAGCCCCAGCATTTT.

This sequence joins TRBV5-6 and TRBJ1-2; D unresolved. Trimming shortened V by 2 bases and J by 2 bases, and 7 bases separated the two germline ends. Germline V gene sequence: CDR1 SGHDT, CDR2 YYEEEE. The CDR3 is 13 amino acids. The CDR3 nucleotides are TGTGCCAGCAGCTTAGGTAGGAACTATGGCTACACCTTC. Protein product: CASSLGRNYGYTF.

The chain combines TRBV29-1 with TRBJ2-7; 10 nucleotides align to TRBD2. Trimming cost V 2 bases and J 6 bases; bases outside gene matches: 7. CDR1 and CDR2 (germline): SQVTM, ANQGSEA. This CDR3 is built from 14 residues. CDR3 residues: CSVEKIAGGSEQYF. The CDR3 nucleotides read TGCAGCGTTGAAAAGATAGCGGGGGGAAGCGAGCAGTACTTC.

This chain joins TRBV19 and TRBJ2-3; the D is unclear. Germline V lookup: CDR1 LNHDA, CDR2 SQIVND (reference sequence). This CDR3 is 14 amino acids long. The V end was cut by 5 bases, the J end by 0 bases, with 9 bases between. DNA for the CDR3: TGTGCCAGTAGTGGTGGATTTAGCACAGATACGCAGTATTTT. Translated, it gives CASSGGFSTDTQYF.

This CDR3 reads CASSDRTGNNSPLHF. DNA of the CDR3: TGCGCCAGCAGCGACCGGACAGGGAATAATTCACCCCTCCACTTT. The chain has TRBV5-1 and TRBJ1-6, with 8 bases lining up with TRBD1. V was pared by 4 bases and J by 5 bases, with 5 bases of the junction left unmatched. The germline CDR1 and CDR2 sequences are SGHRS and YFSETQ. This CDR3 comprises 15 residues.

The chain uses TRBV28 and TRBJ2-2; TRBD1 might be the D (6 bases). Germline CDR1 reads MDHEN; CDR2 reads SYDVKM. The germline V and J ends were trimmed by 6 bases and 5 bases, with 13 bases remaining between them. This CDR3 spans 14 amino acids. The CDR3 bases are TGTGCCAGCAGGTCGATAGGGGGAACCGGGGAGCTGTTTTTT. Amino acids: CASRSIGGTGELFF.

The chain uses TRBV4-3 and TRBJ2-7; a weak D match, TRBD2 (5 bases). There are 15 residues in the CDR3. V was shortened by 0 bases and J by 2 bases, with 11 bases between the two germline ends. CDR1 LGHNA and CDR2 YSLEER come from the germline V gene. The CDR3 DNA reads TGCGCCAGCAGCCAAGAACGGACTGGAGCCTACGAGCAGTACTTC. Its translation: CASSQERTGAYEQYF.

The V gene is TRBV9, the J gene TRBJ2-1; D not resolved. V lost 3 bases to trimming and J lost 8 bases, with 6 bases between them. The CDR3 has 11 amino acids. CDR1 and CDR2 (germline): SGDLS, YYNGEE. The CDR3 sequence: CASSASDEQFF. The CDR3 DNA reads TGTGCCAGCAGCGCATCGGATGAGCAGTTCTTC.

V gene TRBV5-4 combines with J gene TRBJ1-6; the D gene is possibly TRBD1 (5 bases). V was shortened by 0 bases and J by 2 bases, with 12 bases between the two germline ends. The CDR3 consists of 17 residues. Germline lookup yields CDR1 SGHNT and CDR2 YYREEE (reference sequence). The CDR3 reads CASSLGTSGAYNSPLHF. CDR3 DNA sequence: TGTGCCAGCAGCTTGGGGACATCCGGAGCCTATAATTCACCCCTCCACTTT.

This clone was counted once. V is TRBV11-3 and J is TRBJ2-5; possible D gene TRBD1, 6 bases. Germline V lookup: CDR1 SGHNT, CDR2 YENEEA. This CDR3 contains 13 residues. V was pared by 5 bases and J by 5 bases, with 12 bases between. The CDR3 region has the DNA TGTGCCAGCAGCCCCCACAGGGATGAGACCCAGTACTTC. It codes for CASSPHRDETQYF.

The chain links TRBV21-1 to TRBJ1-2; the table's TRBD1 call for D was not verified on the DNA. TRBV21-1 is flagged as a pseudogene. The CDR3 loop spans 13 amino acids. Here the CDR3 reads CASSSGQGCDYTF. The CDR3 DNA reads TGTGCCAGCAGCTCCGGACAGGGTTGTGACTACACCTTC.

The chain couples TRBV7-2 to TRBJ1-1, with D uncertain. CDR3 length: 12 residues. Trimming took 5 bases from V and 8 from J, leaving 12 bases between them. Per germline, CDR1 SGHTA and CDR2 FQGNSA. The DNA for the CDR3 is TGTGCCAGCAGCCTTCGGGCAGAGGAAGCTTTCTTT. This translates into CASSLRAEEAFF.

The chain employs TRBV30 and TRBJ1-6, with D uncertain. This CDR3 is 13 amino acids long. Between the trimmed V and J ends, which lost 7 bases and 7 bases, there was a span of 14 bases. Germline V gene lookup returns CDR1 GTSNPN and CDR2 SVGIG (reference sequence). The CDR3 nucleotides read TGTGCCTCAATCCATGATGACAATTCACCCCTCCACTTT. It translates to CASIHDDNSPLHF.

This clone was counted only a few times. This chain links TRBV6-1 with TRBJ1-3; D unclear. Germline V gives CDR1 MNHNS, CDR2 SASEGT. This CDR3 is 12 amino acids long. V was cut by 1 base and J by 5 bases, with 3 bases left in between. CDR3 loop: CASSEVRNTIYF. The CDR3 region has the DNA TGTGCCAGCAGTGAAGTTCGAAACACCATATATTTT.

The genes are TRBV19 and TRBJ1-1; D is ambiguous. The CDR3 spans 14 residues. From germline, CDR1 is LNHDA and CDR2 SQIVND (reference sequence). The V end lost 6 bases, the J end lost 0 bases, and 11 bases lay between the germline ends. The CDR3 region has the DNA TGTGCCAGTAGCCTCGGACGGATGAACACTGAAGCTTTCTTT. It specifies CASSLGRMNTEAFF.

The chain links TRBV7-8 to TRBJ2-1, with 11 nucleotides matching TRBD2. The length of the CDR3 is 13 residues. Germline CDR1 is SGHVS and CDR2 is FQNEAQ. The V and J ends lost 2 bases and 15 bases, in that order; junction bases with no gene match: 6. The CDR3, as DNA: TGTGCCAGCAGCTTACCTAGCGGGAGGCCGGGGTTCTTC. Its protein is CASSLPSGRPGFF.

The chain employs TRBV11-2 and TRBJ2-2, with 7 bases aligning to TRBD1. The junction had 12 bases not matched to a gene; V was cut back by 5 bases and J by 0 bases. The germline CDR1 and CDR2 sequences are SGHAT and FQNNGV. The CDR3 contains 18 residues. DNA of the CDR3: TGTGCCAGCAGCAAGCCATGGGACAGACCCCCGAACACCGGGGAGCTGTTTTTT. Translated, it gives CASSKPWDRPPNTGELFF.

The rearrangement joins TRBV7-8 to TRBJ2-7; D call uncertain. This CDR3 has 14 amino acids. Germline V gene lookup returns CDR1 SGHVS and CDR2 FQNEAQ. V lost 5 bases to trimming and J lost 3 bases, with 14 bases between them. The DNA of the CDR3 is TGTGCCAGCAGCCGAGGACGCAGCGACTACGAGCAGTACTTC. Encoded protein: CASSRGRSDYEQYF.

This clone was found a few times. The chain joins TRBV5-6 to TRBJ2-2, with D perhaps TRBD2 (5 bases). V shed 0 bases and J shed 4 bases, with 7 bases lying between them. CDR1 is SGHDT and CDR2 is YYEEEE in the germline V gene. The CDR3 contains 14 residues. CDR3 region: CASSLGGATGELFF. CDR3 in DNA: TGTGCCAGCAGCTTGGGGGGAGCCACCGGGGAGCTGTTTTTT.

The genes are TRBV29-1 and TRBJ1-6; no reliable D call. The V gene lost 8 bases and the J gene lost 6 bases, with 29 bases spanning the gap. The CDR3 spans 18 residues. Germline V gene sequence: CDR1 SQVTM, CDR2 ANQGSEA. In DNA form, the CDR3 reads TGCAGCCCCCCGTTGAGACCATTATTGCGACCGACTAATTCACCCCTCCACTTT. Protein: CSPPLRPLLRPTNSPLHF.

DNA of the CDR3: TGTGCCAGCAGGTCAAACCTCGGACTAGCGGGAGTCCGCGGGGAGCTGTTTTTT. It yields the protein CASRSNLGLAGVRGELFF. The rearrangement links TRBV28 to TRBJ2-2; 13 nucleotides align to TRBD2. The CDR3 is 18 amino acids. CDR1 is MDHEN and CDR2 is SYDVKM in the germline V gene. The V and J ends lost 6 bases and 7 bases, in that order; junction bases with no gene match: 14.

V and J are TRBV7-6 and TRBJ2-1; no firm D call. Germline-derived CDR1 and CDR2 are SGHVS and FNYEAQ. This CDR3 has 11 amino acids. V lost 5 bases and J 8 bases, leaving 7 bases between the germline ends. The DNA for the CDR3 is TGTGCCAGCAGCCCTGGGGATGAGCAGTTCTTC. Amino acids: CASSPGDEQFF.

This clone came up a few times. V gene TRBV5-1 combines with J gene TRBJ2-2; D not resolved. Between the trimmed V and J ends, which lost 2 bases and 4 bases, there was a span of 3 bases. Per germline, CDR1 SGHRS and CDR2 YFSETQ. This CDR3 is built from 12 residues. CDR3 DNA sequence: TGCGCCAGCAGCTTCCTCACCGGGGAGCTGTTTTTT. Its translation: CASSFLTGELFF.

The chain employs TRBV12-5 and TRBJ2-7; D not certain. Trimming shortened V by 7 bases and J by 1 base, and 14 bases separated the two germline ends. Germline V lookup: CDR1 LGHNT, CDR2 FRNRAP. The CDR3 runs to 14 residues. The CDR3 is CASAPPFGSYEQYF. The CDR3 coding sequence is TGTGCTAGTGCACCCCCGTTTGGATCCTACGAGCAGTACTTC.

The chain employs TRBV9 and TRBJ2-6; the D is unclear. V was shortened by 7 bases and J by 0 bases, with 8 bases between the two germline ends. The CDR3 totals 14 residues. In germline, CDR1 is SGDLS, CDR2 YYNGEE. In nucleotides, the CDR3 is TGTGCCAGCTCTACCGGCTCTGGGGCCAACGTCCTGACTTTC. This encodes CASSTGSGANVLTF.

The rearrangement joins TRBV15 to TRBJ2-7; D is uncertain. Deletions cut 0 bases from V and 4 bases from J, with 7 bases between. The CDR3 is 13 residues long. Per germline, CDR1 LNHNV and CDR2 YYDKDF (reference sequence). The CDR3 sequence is CATSRDPTYEQYF. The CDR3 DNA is TGTGCCACCAGCAGAGATCCCACGTACGAGCAGTACTTC.